This T cell receptor (beta chain) came from a study of shared clonotypes between healthy human individuals. About the research overall: Per-donor plates numbered three CD4 naive, three CD4 memory, two CD8 naive and one CD8 memory. Overall study results and limits: Shared clonotypes: approximately 5% naive CD4, around 3.5% naive CD8, about 2.5% memory CD4, approximately 0.37% memory CD8.

Germline V gene data show CDR1 as SGDLS and CDR2 as YYNGEE. The CDR3 consists of 16 residues. Germline trimming cut 0 bases from V and 8 bases from J; bases unmatched to any gene: 10. This clone came up once. No antigen is known for it. Every subset had its genomic DNA shared out evenly among several immunoSEQ plates. Only in-frame clones appear in the TCRdb table, and some are missing; sequencing was by immunoSEQ multiplex PCR. The repertoire includes roughly 1,500,000 clones, 95% to 99% of them detected once, and around 0.47% sits in the top ten. The study enrolled healthy HIV-negative adults without recent acute infections or vaccinations as donors.

Sequenced: naive CD4+ T cells sorted from blood. Subset defined: CD45RA+ positively selected. This chain connects TRBV9 to TRBJ2-1; 8 bases are shared with TRBD2. The TCR comes from a man aged 25-45 years in good health. CDR3 DNA sequence: TGTGCCAGCAGCGTAGACGGGAGGGCCGTCAGGGATGAGCAGTTCTTC. As protein: CASSVDGRAVRDEQFF.